This is a list of T cell receptor beta chains from one sample in a study of T cells in localized non-small cell lung cancer. Only in-frame clones appear in the TCRdb table, and some are missing; sequencing was by immunoSEQ multiplex PCR. Of some 25,000 clones in the sample, approximately 92% were seen once. This sample comprised peripheral blood, obtained before any cancer treatment. The receptors originated from a man aged 40-75 years with stage III squamous cell lung carcinoma. Each CDR3 is given with its conserved first and last residue. D genes are given only for firm matches. A clone size is listed for some rows: how often the clone was seen (once, few, many), or a class if it is expanded.

CDR3aa: CASSLDRENGYTF
CDR3nt: TGTGCCAGCAGCTTAGACAGGGAGAATGGCTACACCTTC
j_gene: TRBJ1-2
v_gene: TRBV7-2
abundance: .
d_gene: .

CDR3aa: CASSFTIFTGELFF
CDR3nt: TGTGCCAGCAGTTTTACAATATTCACCGGGGAGCTGTTTTTT
j_gene: TRBJ2-2
v_gene: TRBV27
abundance: .
d_gene: .

CDR3aa: CASSLVAADNYGYTF
CDR3nt: TGTGCCAGCAGCTTAGTTGCGGCAGATAACTATGGCTACACCTTC
j_gene: TRBJ1-2
v_gene: TRBV7-2
abundance: .
d_gene: .

CDR3aa: CASSARRLAGGPNEQFF
CDR3nt: TGTGCCAGCAGTGCCCGGAGACTAGCGGGAGGCCCCAATGAGCAGTTCTTC
j_gene: TRBJ2-1
v_gene: TRBV25-1
abundance: .
d_gene: TRBD2

CDR3aa: CASSEGINTEAFF
CDR3nt: TGTGCCAGCAGTGAAGGGATCAACACTGAAGCTTTCTTT
j_gene: TRBJ1-1
v_gene: TRBV6-4
abundance: once
d_gene: .

CDR3aa: CASIGGSYEQYF
CDR3nt: TGTGCCAGCATTGGGGGCTCCTACGAGCAGTACTTC
j_gene: TRBJ2-7
v_gene: TRBV27
abundance: .
d_gene: .

CDR3aa: CASSTRISRYNEKLFF
CDR3nt: TGTGCCAGCAGTACCCGAATATCCAGATATAATGAAAAACTGTTTTTT
j_gene: TRBJ1-4
v_gene: TRBV25-1
abundance: .
d_gene: .

CDR3aa: CATSRAGGSSGNTIYF
CDR3nt: TGTGCCACCAGCAGAGCGGGCGGTAGCTCTGGAAACACCATATATTTT
j_gene: TRBJ1-3
v_gene: TRBV15
abundance: .
d_gene: .

CDR3aa: CASSVAQRTYEQYF
CDR3nt: TGTGCCAGCAGTGTAGCCCAGCGGACCTACGAGCAGTACTTC
j_gene: TRBJ2-7
v_gene: TRBV2
abundance: .
d_gene: .

CDR3aa: CASRKLAGSSYNEQFF
CDR3nt: TGTGCCAGCAGAAAACTAGCGGGGAGCTCCTACAATGAGCAGTTCTTC
j_gene: TRBJ2-1
v_gene: TRBV28
abundance: .
d_gene: TRBD2

CDR3aa: CASSPGLAYEQYF
CDR3nt: TGTGCCAGCTCGCCGGGACTAGCCTACGAGCAGTACTTC
j_gene: TRBJ2-7
v_gene: TRBV18
abundance: .
d_gene: TRBD2

CDR3aa: CASSQDDVKGDTQYF
CDR3nt: TGCGCCAGCAGCCAAGATGACGTGAAGGGAGATACGCAGTATTTT
j_gene: TRBJ2-3
v_gene: TRBV4-3
abundance: .
d_gene: .

CDR3aa: CASSVVAGVETQYF
CDR3nt: TGTGCCAGCAGCGTAGTGGCGGGAGTGGAGACCCAGTACTTC
j_gene: TRBJ2-5
v_gene: TRBV9
abundance: .
d_gene: TRBD2

CDR3aa: CASSSSGGANEKLFF
CDR3nt: TGCGCCAGCAGCTCGAGCGGGGGAGCTAATGAAAAACTGTTTTTT
j_gene: TRBJ1-4
v_gene: TRBV4-3
abundance: .
d_gene: .

CDR3aa: CASSDRTGGGEKLFF
CDR3nt: TGCGCCAGCAGCGATAGGACAGGGGGCGGTGAAAAACTGTTTTTT
j_gene: TRBJ1-4
v_gene: TRBV5-1
abundance: .
d_gene: TRBD1

CDR3aa: CASSLRQIGAGELFF
CDR3nt: TGCGCCAGCAGCCTACGACAGATTGGCGCCGGGGAGCTGTTTTTT
j_gene: TRBJ2-2
v_gene: TRBV5-1
abundance: .
d_gene: .

CDR3aa: CASSQDAQTSTGELFF
CDR3nt: TGCGCCAGCAGCCAAGACGCTCAAACGAGCACCGGGGAGCTGTTTTTT
j_gene: TRBJ2-2
v_gene: TRBV4-3
abundance: .
d_gene: .

CDR3aa: CASSDTPQETQYF
CDR3nt: TGTGCCAGCAGCGACACACCCCAAGAGACCCAGTACTTC
j_gene: TRBJ2-5
v_gene: TRBV9
abundance: .
d_gene: .

CDR3aa: CASSTGGETYNEQFF
CDR3nt: TGTGCCAGCAGCACTGGGGGGGAGACCTACAATGAGCAGTTCTTC
j_gene: TRBJ2-1
v_gene: TRBV27
abundance: .
d_gene: TRBD2

CDR3aa: CASGSGLKDEQFF
CDR3nt: TGTGCCAGCGGCTCGGGTCTCAAGGATGAGCAGTTCTTC
j_gene: TRBJ2-1
v_gene: TRBV2
abundance: .
d_gene: .

CDR3aa: CASSLSGWDSYEQYF
CDR3nt: TGTGCCAGCAGTTTATCCGGGTGGGACAGCTACGAGCAGTACTTC
j_gene: TRBJ2-7
v_gene: TRBV27
abundance: .
d_gene: TRBD1